The 26 T cell receptor beta chains below all came from one sample that was sequenced in a study of blood T cell repertoires in COVID-19 (dated by TCRdb to between 2020 and 2021). Libraries were made using the immunoSEQ multiplex PCR assay. Entries here come from immuneACCESS through TCRdb and include only in-frame sequences with V and J called. Some clones fail to appear in such tables; in the studies checked, an unresolved V gene covers under half of the shortfall, and the cause of the remainder is unknown. In this sample the table shows hundreds of thousands of clones, roughly 82% of which occur a single time. Of the sample, roughly 4.9% falls within the top ten clones. The sequencing sample was made of peripheral blood. These receptors were collected from a woman at least 80 years old with active or convalescent COVID-19.

The chain couples TRBV11-1 to TRBJ1-2, with 7 bases aligning to TRBD1. CDR1 is SGHAT, CDR2 FQDESV, per germline (reference sequence). The length of the CDR3 is 13 residues. V dropped 2 bases and J dropped 14; count of bases not matched to a gene: 11. CDR3 loop: CASSLSLPTGFTF. The DNA of the CDR3 is TGTGCCAGCAGCTTAAGTTTGCCGACAGGGTTTACCTTC.

This clone was observed a single time. The chain joins TRBV12-3 or TRBV12-4 to TRBJ2-5; the match to TRBD2 covers 7 bases. J lost 5 bases, V lost 4 bases, and 4 bases had no gene match. There are 13 residues in the CDR3. CDR3 sequence: CASSWTRGETQYF. DNA for the CDR3: TGTGCCAGCAGTTGGACGCGGGGGGAGACCCAGTACTTC.

The rearrangement joins TRBV6-1 to TRBJ1-2; 7 bases line up with TRBD1. V shed 3 bases and J 8 bases; nucleotides not matched to a gene: 12. Germline-derived CDR1 and CDR2 are MNHNS and SASEGT. The CDR3 has 15 amino acids. CDR3 amino acids: CASSDAARQGRGYTF. The CDR3 region has the DNA TGTGCCAGCAGTGACGCCGCCCGACAGGGCCGGGGCTACACCTTC.

The chain joins TRBV19 to TRBJ1-2; the D is unclear. This CDR3 region has 14 residues. The V end was cut by 7 bases, the J end by 7 bases, with 19 bases between. CDR1 is LNHDA, CDR2 SQIVND, per germline (reference sequence). The CDR3 protein is CASKPEGSSVGYTF. The CDR3 bases are TGTGCCAGTAAGCCTGAGGGATCGTCGGTTGGCTACACCTTC.

This sequence joins TRBV10-2 and TRBJ2-2; a possible D gene is TRBD2 (5 bases). Per the germline V gene, CDR1 is WSHSY and CDR2 is SAAADI. V was pared by 3 bases and J by 5 bases, with 16 bases between. The CDR3 totals 16 residues. The CDR3, as DNA: TGCGCCAGCAGTGAACGGTTGTTTGAGGGTACCGGGGAGCTGTTTTTT. Translated: CASSERLFEGTGELFF.

This chain connects TRBV5-8 to TRBJ2-7; TRBD1 aligns across 7 bases. This CDR3 region has 14 residues. In germline, CDR1 is SGHTS, CDR2 YDEGEE. V was pared by 3 bases and J by 3 bases, with 6 bases of the junction left unmatched. The CDR3, as DNA: TGTGCCAGCAGCTATGGGGACAGAGACTACGAGCAGTACTTC. This gives the protein CASSYGDRDYEQYF. Variable domain in full (rest from reference TRBV5-8 and TRBJ2-7): EAGVTQSPTHLIKTRGQQATLRCSPISGHTSVYWYQQALGLGLQFLLWYDEGEERNRGNFPPRFSGRQFPNYSSELNVNALELEDSALYLCASSYGDRDYEQYFGPGTRLTVT.

V and J are TRBV11-2 and TRBJ1-2, with TRBD1 identical over 7 bases. CDR1 is SGHAT, CDR2 FQNNGV, per germline. V was pared by 0 bases and J by 7 bases, with 5 bases of the junction left unmatched. The CDR3 contains 14 residues. The CDR3, as DNA: TGTGCCAGCAGCTTAGACTCAGGGGGTGGTGGCTACACCTTC. This codes for CASSLDSGGGGYTF. Complete variable domain (other parts from reference TRBV11-2 and TRBJ1-2): EAGVAQSPRYKIIEKRQSVAFWCNPISGHATLYWYQQILGQGPKLLIQFQNNGVVDDSQLPKDRFSAERLKGVDSTLKIQPAKLEDSAVYLCASSLDSGGGGYTFGSGTRLTVV.

The chain uses TRBV2 and TRBJ2-3; TRBD1 matches at 9 bases. V shed 10 bases, J shed 2 bases, and the junction held 7 bases outside the gene matches. This CDR3 has 14 amino acids. CDR1 SNHLY and CDR2 FYNNEI come from the germline V gene. This CDR3 reads CAIGTGRFTDTQYF. The CDR3 nucleotides are TGTGCCATTGGGACAGGGAGATTCACAGATACGCAGTATTTT.

With respect to this clone: The same CDR3 is also encoded by other DNA sequences in this sample. The CDR3 loop is CASSYRQSQPQHF. The CDR3 nucleotides are TGTGCCAGCAGTTACCGTCAGTCTCAGCCCCAGCATTTT. The chain is built from TRBV6-6 and TRBJ1-5; D remains unclear. Trimming left V 2 bases short and J 6 bases short, with 8 bases between. Looked up from germline, CDR1 is MNHNY and CDR2 is SVGAGI (reference sequence). This CDR3 spans 13 amino acids.

This chain joins TRBV6-1 and TRBJ1-2; D is unresolved. CDR3 length equals 17 residues. The germline gives CDR1 MNHNS, CDR2 SASEGT. V was shortened by 0 bases and J by 0 bases, with 14 bases between the two germline ends. The CDR3 here is CASSEALLGASNYGYTF. CDR3 nucleotide sequence: TGTGCCAGCAGTGAAGCGCTTCTAGGTGCATCTAACTATGGCTACACCTTC.

The genes are TRBV4-1 and TRBJ1-5; D is unresolved. The CDR3 totals 16 residues. The V gene's germline CDR1 is MGHRA and CDR2 YSYEKL. The ends were cut back, 1 base at V and 0 bases at J, with 10 bases in the middle. This CDR3 is CASSQGHDLSNQPQHF. In DNA, the CDR3 is TGCGCCAGCAGCCAAGGACACGACCTTAGCAATCAGCCCCAGCATTTT.

This clone appeared a single time. The CDR3 coding sequence is TGTGCCAGCTCACCGTTACAGGGATTGGGGTCGAACACCGGGGAGCTGTTTTTT. Amino acid sequence: CASSPLQGLGSNTGELFF. The chain links TRBV18 to TRBJ2-2, with a possible D match to TRBD1 (6 bases). The ends were cut back, 3 bases at V and 0 bases at J, with 17 bases in the middle. The CDR3 covers 18 residues. The germline V gene encodes CDR1 KGHSH and CDR2 LQKENI.

This chain uses TRBV5-1 with TRBJ2-3; 7 bases fit TRBD1. In germline, CDR1 is SGHRS, CDR2 YFSETQ. There are 14 residues in the CDR3. J gave up 3 bases and V 3 bases, and 4 bases lay outside the gene matches. This CDR3 is CASSSTGQTDTQYF. In DNA, the CDR3 is TGCGCCAGCAGCTCCACGGGACAGACAGATACGCAGTATTTT.

The J gene is TRBJ2-1, the V gene TRBV27; 7 bases map to TRBD2. Germline values: CDR1 MNHEY, CDR2 SMNVEV (reference sequence). V shed 1 base, J shed 8 bases, and the junction held 5 bases outside the gene matches. This CDR3 contains 14 residues. CDR3 sequence: CASSLFGRGDEQFF. CDR3 sequence (DNA): TGTGCCAGCAGTTTATTCGGTCGGGGGGATGAGCAGTTCTTC.

The CDR3 reads CATAEGRNSFGNQPQHF. CDR3 coding DNA: TGTGCCACCGCGGAGGGGAGGAATAGTTTTGGCAATCAGCCCCAGCATTTT. The chain links TRBV24-1 to TRBJ1-5; TRBD1 might be the D (5 bases). V lost 9 bases and J lost 2, with 22 bases in between. CDR1 is KGHDR and CDR2 is SFDVKD in the germline V gene. This CDR3 is 17 amino acids long.

CDR3 DNA sequence: TGTGCTCACCAGCGGACAGATTATGGCTACACCTTC. Its protein is CAHQRTDYGYTF. The chain is built from TRBV28 and TRBJ1-2, with a possible D match to TRBD1 (6 bases). Per germline, CDR1 MDHEN and CDR2 SYDVKM. The CDR3 spans 12 residues.

This rearrangement joins TRBV5-1 to TRBJ2-5, with 7 bases lining up with TRBD1. The CDR3 has 15 amino acids. Germline values: CDR1 SGHRS, CDR2 YFSETQ. J was trimmed by 0 bases and V by 1 base; bases with no gene match: 3. The CDR3 loop is CASSLLGTDQETQYF. For the CDR3, the DNA is TGCGCCAGCAGCTTGTTGGGGACAGACCAAGAGACCCAGTACTTC.

V usage is TRBV7-8 and J usage is TRBJ2-7, with D possibly matching TRBD1 (6 bases). V lost 5 bases to trimming and J lost 3 bases, with 11 bases between them. Germline lookup yields CDR1 SGHVS and CDR2 FQNEAQ. The CDR3 has 13 amino acids. CDR3 sequence (DNA): TGTGCCAGCAGCAGGGACACCCTCTACGAGCAGTACTTC. Its translation is CASSRDTLYEQYF.

The sample holds one count of this clone. The chain has TRBV5-1 and TRBJ2-3; the match to TRBD2 covers 9 bases. Germline CDR1 SGHRS, CDR2 YFSETQ. This CDR3 spans 15 amino acids. V dropped 2 bases and J dropped 0; count of bases not matched to a gene: 1. CDR3 nucleotides: TGCGCCAGCAGCTTCGCGGGGGGGAGCACAGATACGCAGTATTTT. This translates into CASSFAGGSTDTQYF.

V is TRBV5-5 and J is TRBJ2-2, with D perhaps TRBD1 (6 bases). This CDR3 has 17 amino acids. Germline V gene lookup returns CDR1 SGHKS and CDR2 YYEKEE (reference sequence). Trimming removed 1 base at V and 5 bases at J, with 18 bases between. CDR3 region: CASSLTYFRGMTGELFF. As DNA, the CDR3 is TGTGCCAGCAGCTTGACTTACTTCAGGGGCATGACCGGGGAGCTGTTTTTT.

The chain employs TRBV5-1 and TRBJ1-1; 12 nucleotides align to TRBD1. The germline V gene encodes CDR1 SGHRS and CDR2 YFSETQ. The CDR3 runs to 15 residues. Unmatched junction bases numbered 6, after V lost 4 bases and J lost 5 bases. CDR3 nucleotides: TGCGCCAGCAGCGAGGGACAGGGGGCGCTGACTGAAGCTTTCTTT. Its translation: CASSEGQGALTEAFF.

This sequence joins TRBV6-5 and TRBJ1-5; D unclear. This CDR3 region has 14 residues. CDR1 MNHEY and CDR2 SVGAGI come from the germline V gene. The V and J ends lost 5 bases and 2 bases respectively, with 10 bases between them. The chain's CDR3 is CASSTGVGNQPQHF. The CDR3, as DNA: TGTGCCAGCAGTACCGGGGTAGGCAATCAGCCCCAGCATTTT.

The gene calls are TRBV30 and TRBJ1-3, with 7 positions matching TRBD1. This CDR3 is built from 16 residues. Looked up from germline, CDR1 is GTSNPN and CDR2 is SVGIG (reference sequence). J gave up 2 bases and V 2 bases, and 9 bases lay outside the gene matches. The CDR3 bases are TGTGCCTGGAGTCAAGACAGGGTTCTCGCTGGAAACACCATATATTTT. Amino acids: CAWSQDRVLAGNTIYF.

V is TRBV12-1 and J is TRBJ2-3; the table's D call, TRBD1, was not checked against the DNA. TRBV12-1 is tagged as a pseudogene. CDR3 size: 15 residues. The chain's CDR3 is CARGATKLTTDTQYF. CDR3 sequence (DNA): TGTGCCAGGGGGGCCACTAAACTCACCACAGATACGCAGTATTTT.

Here the CDR3 reads CASSLAPLTDTQYF. The CDR3, as DNA: TGTGCCAGCAGCTTAGCCCCTTTGACAGATACGCAGTATTTT. The gene calls are TRBV11-2 and TRBJ2-3; D remains unclear. The CDR3 is 14 residues long. The V end lost 1 base, the J end lost 3 bases, and 8 bases lay between the germline ends. The germline V gene encodes CDR1 SGHAT and CDR2 FQNNGV.

This chain connects TRBV4-1 to TRBJ2-5, with 11 bases fitting TRBD2. Germline CDR1 is MGHRA and CDR2 is YSYEKL. V lost 0 bases and J lost 5; bases outside the gene matches: 11. This CDR3 is 18 amino acids long. CDR3 region: CASSQEKVSGGVGETQYF. DNA for the CDR3: TGCGCCAGCAGCCAAGAGAAAGTTAGCGGGGGGGTTGGGGAGACCCAGTACTTC.